The 32 T cell receptor beta chains listed next were all sequenced from one sample in a study of blood T cell repertoires in COVID-19. Some clones are missing from TCRdb's copy, which holds only in-frame ones; the method was immunoSEQ multiplex PCR. The table shows approximately 330,000 clones, with 90% occurring only once. Sequencing was performed on peripheral blood. Source of these receptors: a woman aged 35 to 49 with COVID-19, enrolled during active disease.

This clone appeared a few times. One end of the junction varies from germline; a read error may be responsible. The chain combines TRBV28 with TRBJ1-5; TRBD1 matches 7 bases. This CDR3 has 13 residues. Germline V lookup: CDR1 MDHEN, CDR2 SYDVKM. The DNA of the CDR3 is TGCGTGACAGGGTCGCCCAGCAATCAGCCCCAGCATTTT. This gives the protein CVTGSPSNQPQHF.

This clone was counted a single time. This chain joins TRBV7-9 and TRBJ1-1; possible D gene TRBD1, 5 bases. The length of the CDR3 is 13 residues. Trimming cost V 2 bases and J 11 bases, with 15 bases left between them. The germline CDR1 and CDR2 sequences are SEHNR and FQNEAQ (reference sequence). DNA for the CDR3: TGTGCCAGCAGCTTAACCCAAGGGGTGACGGCTTTCTTT. Amino acids: CASSLTQGVTAFF.

The chain carries TRBV5-1 and TRBJ1-3; 7 nucleotides agree with TRBD1. The CDR3 contains 17 residues. V lost 0 bases, J lost 0 bases, and 6 bases stayed unmatched. CDR1 and CDR2 (germline): SGHRS, YFSETQ. Here the CDR3 reads CASSLAGQVPSGNTIYF. For the CDR3, the DNA is TGCGCCAGCAGCTTGGCAGGACAGGTTCCCTCTGGAAACACCATATATTTT.

V usage is TRBV5-4 and J usage is TRBJ1-5; tentatively, D is TRBD1 (6 bases). CDR3 size: 13 residues. The V end was cut by 0 bases, the J end by 15 bases, with 16 bases between. Germline CDR1 reads SGHNT; CDR2 reads YYREEE (reference sequence). The CDR3 is CASSLEAGGDRHF. CDR3 coding DNA: TGTGCCAGCAGCTTGGAGGCGGGGGGCGATAGGCATTTT.

This clone appeared a single time. The rearrangement links TRBV14 to TRBJ2-1; D remains ambiguous. This CDR3 has 16 amino acids. The V end lost 0 bases, the J end lost 5 bases, and 14 bases lay between the germline ends. In germline, CDR1 is SGHDN, CDR2 FVKESK. The CDR3 DNA reads as TGTGCCAGCAGCCAAGATCGGTGGGCTACCGACAATGAGCAGTTCTTC. Residues: CASSQDRWATDNEQFF.

V usage is TRBV19 and J usage is TRBJ2-3; D may be TRBD2 (5 bases). The CDR3 covers 16 residues. Germline CDR1 reads LNHDA; CDR2 reads SQIVND (reference sequence). Trimming shortened V by 9 bases and J by 0 bases, and 19 bases separated the two germline ends. CDR3 bases: TGTGCCAGCAGCCTTCAGCGGAGCGCTAGCACAGATACGCAGTATTTT. Amino acids: CASSLQRSASTDTQYF.

The chain uses TRBV5-1 and TRBJ2-3; 11 bases agree with TRBD2. The CDR3 runs 16 residues. Germline values: CDR1 SGHRS, CDR2 YFSETQ. Trimming removed 5 bases from V and 5 bases from J; junction bases left unmatched: 10. CDR3: CASRPELAGVRDTQYF. The CDR3 region has the DNA TGCGCCAGCAGACCAGAACTAGCGGGAGTTAGAGATACGCAGTATTTT.

This clone has only a few counts. This rearrangement joins TRBV27 to TRBJ2-7, with a possible D match to TRBD1 (6 bases). CDR3 length: 14 amino acids. Germline V CDR1 and CDR2: MNHEY, SMNVEV (reference sequence). With 7 bases removed from V and 0 bases from J, the gap between germline ends came to 13 bases. The CDR3 region has the DNA TGTGCCAGCACCGAGCAGGGGAGCTCCTACGAGCAGTACTTC. Amino acids: CASTEQGSSYEQYF.

This clone showed up just once. The gene calls are TRBV12-2 and TRBJ2-7; TRBD2 is the table's D call, not checked against the DNA. TRBV12-2 counts as a pseudogene. The CDR3 totals 12 residues. CDR3 region: CASRARRSEQYF. For the CDR3, the DNA is TGTGCAAGTCGCGCACGGAGGAGCGAGCAGTACTTC.

The chain is built from TRBV7-3 and TRBJ2-2, with TRBD1 matching over 8 bases. This CDR3 region has 17 residues. CDR1 SGHTA and CDR2 FQGTGA come from the germline V gene. V gave up 5 bases and J gave up 1 base; unmatched junction bases: 9. The CDR3 DNA reads TGTGCCAGCAGCCCTCAATCGGGGACAGGGAACACCGGGGAGCTGTTTTTT. It yields the protein CASSPQSGTGNTGELFF.

The chain carries TRBV19 and TRBJ1-2, with D possibly TRBD1 on 6 matching bases. Germline V lookup: CDR1 LNHDA, CDR2 SQIVND (reference sequence). V lost 6 bases to trimming and J lost 4 bases, with 15 bases between them. There are 14 residues in the CDR3. CDR3 sequence reads: CASSPRQVGYGYTF. The CDR3 DNA is TGTGCCAGTAGCCCGAGACAGGTGGGCTATGGCTACACCTTC.

This rearrangement joins TRBV9 to TRBJ2-2, with D tentatively TRBD1 (6 bases). This CDR3 comprises 16 residues. Germline lookup yields CDR1 SGDLS and CDR2 YYNGEE. V gave up 3 bases and J gave up 4 bases, with 16 bases separating them. DNA of the CDR3: TGTGCCAGCAGCGACGGGCCCAGGGGATCCACCGGGGAGCTGTTTTTT. Its translation is CASSDGPRGSTGELFF.

The chain links TRBV6-5 to TRBJ2-7; 10 nucleotides match TRBD1. CDR1 is MNHEY and CDR2 is SVGAGI in the germline V gene. CDR3 length equals 16 residues. V was clipped by 4 bases and J by 2 bases; unmatched bases: 8. CDR3 region: CASSFQPGQGTYEQYF. DNA of the CDR3: TGTGCCAGCAGTTTCCAACCGGGACAGGGGACCTACGAGCAGTACTTC.

The rearrangement uses TRBV30 and TRBJ2-1, with TRBD2 as a possible D gene (7 bases). This CDR3 has 14 amino acids. V was pared by 4 bases and J by 5 bases, with 15 bases between. Germline CDR1 is GTSNPN and CDR2 is SVGIG (reference sequence). The CDR3 DNA follows: TGTGCCTGGACCGGGGGGAGACAGGACAATGAGCAGTTCTTC. Its protein product is CAWTGGRQDNEQFF.

The rearrangement joins TRBV7-9 to TRBJ1-1, with TRBD1 as a possible D gene (6 bases). Deletions cut 0 bases from V and 3 bases from J, with 8 bases between. Germline V gene lookup returns CDR1 SEHNR and CDR2 FQNEAQ (reference sequence). This CDR3 comprises 14 residues. The chain's CDR3 is CASSLASGDTEAFF. In DNA form, the CDR3 reads TGTGCCAGCAGCTTAGCCTCAGGGGACACTGAAGCTTTCTTT. Full variable domain (remainder filled in from reference TRBV7-9 and TRBJ1-1): DTGVSQNPRHKITKRGQNVTFRCDPISEHNRLYWYRQTLGQGPEFLTYFQNEAQLEKSRLLSDRFSAERPKGSFSTLEIQRTEQGDSAMYLCASSLASGDTEAFFGQGTRLTVV.

V and J are TRBV27 and TRBJ1-6, with D hard to call. In germline, CDR1 is MNHEY, CDR2 SMNVEV (reference sequence). Trimming removed 5 bases from V and 6 bases from J, with 17 bases in between. This CDR3 region has 16 residues. The CDR3 DNA follows: TGTGCCAGCAGTAGACTCGGGCGCGGAGGTAATTCACCCCTCCACTTT. This translates into CASSRLGRGGNSPLHF.

This chain joins TRBV9 and TRBJ1-1, with D perhaps TRBD1 (6 bases). This CDR3 spans 17 amino acids. Trimming removed 3 bases at V and 1 base at J, with 19 bases between. CDR1 and CDR2 (germline): SGDLS, YYNGEE. The chain's CDR3 is CASSALTGNLPNTEAFF. The CDR3 region has the DNA TGTGCCAGCAGCGCCCTAACAGGGAATTTACCGAACACTGAAGCTTTCTTT.

The rearrangement uses TRBV27 and TRBJ2-7; 7 bases match TRBD1. Germline V CDR1 and CDR2: MNHEY, SMNVEV (reference sequence). This CDR3 has 13 residues. The V segment lost 6 bases and the J segment 3 bases; nucleotides outside the gene matches: 5. The DNA of the CDR3 is TGTGCCAGCAGCCAAGGGGGCCACTACGAGCAGTACTTC. Amino acids: CASSQGGHYEQYF.

The J gene is TRBJ2-6, the V gene TRBV5-1; D is perhaps TRBD1 (5 bases). V was clipped by 2 bases and J by 3 bases, with 12 bases between them. The CDR3 spans 16 residues. The V gene's germline CDR1 is SGHRS and CDR2 YFSETQ. For the CDR3, the DNA is TGCGCCAGCAGCTTCTGGCAGGGCTTTGGGGCCAACGTCCTGACTTTC. Translated: CASSFWQGFGANVLTF.

The chain joins TRBV18 to TRBJ1-2; 7 bases map to TRBD1. J gave up 2 bases and V 5 bases, and 8 bases lay outside the gene matches. Germline V gene sequence: CDR1 KGHSH, CDR2 LQKENI. The CDR3 covers 15 residues. The CDR3 nucleotides read TGTGCCAGCTCAGAGGCTCGACAGGGCAACTATGGCTACACCTTC. The encoded protein is CASSEARQGNYGYTF.

The chain employs TRBV27 and TRBJ2-5; TRBD1 matches 10 bases. Trimming took 5 bases from V and 5 from J; bases not matched to a gene: 8. The CDR3 covers 15 residues. Germline values: CDR1 MNHEY, CDR2 SMNVEV (reference sequence). CDR3 region: CASSTRDRGPETQYF. Written as DNA, the CDR3 is TGTGCCAGCAGTACCCGGGACAGGGGCCCGGAGACCCAGTACTTC.

The chain combines TRBV7-2 with TRBJ1-5; D is perhaps TRBD1 (5 bases). The CDR3 has 15 residues. Germline assignment: CDR1 SGHTA and CDR2 FQGNSA. The ends were cut back, 5 bases at V and 5 bases at J, with 16 bases in the middle. The CDR3 loop is CASSPWPGTHQPQHF. Here the CDR3 DNA reads TGTGCCAGCAGCCCGTGGCCCGGGACTCATCAGCCCCAGCATTTT. The whole variable domain, remainder taken from reference TRBV7-2 and TRBJ1-5, is GAGVSQSPSNKVTEKGKDVELRCDPISGHTALYWYRQSLGQGLEFLIYFQGNSAPDKSGLPSDRFSAERTGGSVSTLTIQRTQQEDSAVYLCASSPWPGTHQPQHFGDGTRLSIL.

The rearrangement joins TRBV7-9 to TRBJ2-2, with D possibly matching TRBD1 (6 bases). Trimming stripped 3 bases from V and 2 bases from J, with 10 bases between. The CDR3 is made up of 15 amino acids. The germline V gene encodes CDR1 SEHNR and CDR2 FQNEAQ (reference sequence). The CDR3 protein is CASSLKDSNTGELFF. In DNA, the CDR3 is TGTGCCAGCAGCTTGAAGGACAGCAACACCGGGGAGCTGTTTTTT.

The chain has TRBV9 and TRBJ1-2, with a tentative D call TRBD1 (6 bases). The V end lost 4 bases, the J end lost 5 bases, and 21 bases lay between the germline ends. The CDR3 is 16 residues long. CDR1 SGDLS and CDR2 YYNGEE come from the germline V gene. The CDR3 DNA sequence: TGTGCCAGCAGCCCCTCCGGGGGGCGCGTTAGTTATGGCTACACCTTC. Its translation: CASSPSGGRVSYGYTF. The full variable domain, rest sourced from reference TRBV9 and TRBJ1-2, is DSGVTQTPKHLITATGQRVTLRCSPRSGDLSVYWYQQSLDQGLQFLIQYYNGEERAKGNILERFSAQQFPDLHSELNLSSLELGDSALYFCASSPSGGRVSYGYTFGSGTRLTVV.

The V gene is TRBV12-3 or TRBV12-4, the J gene TRBJ2-1; 7 bases line up with TRBD2. CDR3 length equals 12 residues. The ends lost 6 bases at V and 9 bases at J; junction bases unmatched: 5. The CDR3 DNA sequence: TGTGCCAGCAGCGCCGGGGGGTCTGAGCAGTTCTTC. It encodes CASSAGGSEQFF.

The chain combines TRBV6-5 with TRBJ1-5; unclear D gene. This CDR3 region has 14 residues. The V end lost 2 bases, the J end lost 4 bases, and 9 bases lay between the germline ends. Germline-derived CDR1 and CDR2 are MNHEY and SVGAGI. CDR3 amino acids: CASSYLKANQPQHF. CDR3 bases: TGTGCCAGCAGTTACCTAAAAGCTAATCAGCCCCAGCATTTT.

The chain recombines TRBV5-5 with TRBJ2-5; D is unclear. The CDR3 consists of 16 residues. Germline V gives CDR1 SGHKS, CDR2 YYEKEE (reference sequence). V lost 4 bases and J 4 bases, leaving 20 bases between the germline ends. The CDR3 protein is CASSRIVGTPRETQYF. CDR3 nucleotide sequence: TGTGCCAGCAGCCGAATTGTTGGTACCCCCAGAGAGACCCAGTACTTC.

The chain carries TRBV6-5 and TRBJ1-2, with a possible D match to TRBD1 (5 bases). Germline V gene lookup returns CDR1 MNHEY and CDR2 SVGAGI. V shed 7 bases and J shed 0 bases, with 9 bases lying between them. The CDR3 runs 13 residues. CDR3 in amino acids: CASKAGTNYGYTF. CDR3 bases: TGTGCCAGCAAGGCAGGGACTAACTATGGCTACACCTTC.

This chain uses TRBV4-2 with TRBJ1-4; no clear D. In germline, CDR1 is LGHNA, CDR2 YNFKEQ. V lost 0 bases to trimming and J lost 8 bases, with 4 bases between them. The CDR3 consists of 12 residues. The CDR3 spells CASSQDREKLFF. The CDR3 bases are TGTGCCAGCAGCCAAGATCGGGAAAAACTGTTTTTT.

The genes are TRBV7-9 and TRBJ1-1; TRBD1 agrees at 8 bases. V trimming: 1 base; J trimming: 11 bases; junction bases outside the gene matches: 6. CDR1 and CDR2 from the germline V gene are SEHNR and FQNEAQ (reference sequence). This CDR3 comprises 13 residues. The DNA of the CDR3 is TGTGCCAGCAGCTTAGAGCGGACAGGGTACGCTTTCTTT. Translated, it gives CASSLERTGYAFF.

This clone is a singleton in its sample. V and J are TRBV18 and TRBJ2-1, with D tentatively TRBD2 (5 bases). V lost 5 bases to trimming and J lost 7 bases, with 12 bases between them. The CDR3 contains 13 residues. The germline V gene encodes CDR1 KGHSH and CDR2 LQKENI. The CDR3 bases are TGTGCCAGCTCAGGCACTAGTGATAATGAGCAGTTCTTC. It translates to CASSGTSDNEQFF.

There are a few counts of this clone. The CDR3 DNA sequence: TGTGCCAGCTCACTGACCCAGGGGGTAAATGAAAAACTGTTTTTT. Amino acid sequence: CASSLTQGVNEKLFF. V and J are TRBV18 and TRBJ1-4; 7 positions match TRBD1. The CDR3 is made up of 15 amino acids. Germline V gene data show CDR1 as KGHSH and CDR2 as LQKENI. J was trimmed by 5 bases and V by 4 bases; bases with no gene match: 7.